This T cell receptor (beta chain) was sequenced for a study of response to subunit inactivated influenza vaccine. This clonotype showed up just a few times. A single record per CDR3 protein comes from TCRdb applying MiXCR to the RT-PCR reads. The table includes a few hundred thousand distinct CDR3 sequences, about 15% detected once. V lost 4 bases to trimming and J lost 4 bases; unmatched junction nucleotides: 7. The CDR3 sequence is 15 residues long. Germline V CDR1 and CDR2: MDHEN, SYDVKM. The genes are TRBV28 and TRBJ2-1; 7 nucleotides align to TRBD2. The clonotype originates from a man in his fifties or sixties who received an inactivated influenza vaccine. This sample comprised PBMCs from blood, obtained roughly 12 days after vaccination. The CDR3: CASSSLADGYNEQFF. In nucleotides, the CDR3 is TGTGCCAGCAGTTCTCTAGCGGATGGATACAATGAGCAGTTCTTC.